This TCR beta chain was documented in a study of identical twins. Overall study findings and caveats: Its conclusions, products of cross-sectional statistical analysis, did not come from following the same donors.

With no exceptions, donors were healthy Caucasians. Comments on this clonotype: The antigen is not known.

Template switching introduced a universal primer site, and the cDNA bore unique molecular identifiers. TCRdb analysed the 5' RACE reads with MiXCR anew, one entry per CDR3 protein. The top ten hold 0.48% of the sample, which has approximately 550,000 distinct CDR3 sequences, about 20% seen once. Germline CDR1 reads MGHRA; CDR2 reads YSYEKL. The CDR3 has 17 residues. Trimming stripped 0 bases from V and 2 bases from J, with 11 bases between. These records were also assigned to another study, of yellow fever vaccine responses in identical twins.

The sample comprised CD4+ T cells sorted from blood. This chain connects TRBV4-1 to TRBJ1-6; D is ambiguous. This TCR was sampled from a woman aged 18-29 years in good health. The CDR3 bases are TGCGCCAGCAGCCAAGATAGCAGGTTCCCCTATAATTCACCCCTCCACTTT. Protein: CASSQDSRFPYNSPLHF.